The present entry profiles one T cell receptor beta chain with its context. What it recognizes is unknown. With 6 bases clipped from V and 2 bases from J, the junction kept 8 bases outside the gene matches. Germline lookup yields CDR1 MNHEY and CDR2 SVGEGT. The CDR3 loop spans 17 amino acids. Time point indicated: sample taken at primary tumor resection. Whole RNA obtained from tumor, nontumor lung or frozen PBMC underwent sequencing without sorting. These data originate in a study of spatial heterogeneity in lung cancer. Study-level information: The study consistently detected more beta-chain than alpha-chain sequences. Mean representation of each unique TCR and UMI combination in the raw reads exceeded nine occurrences. Overall study results and limits: The study found ubiquitous expanded tumor TCRs in blood more at resection than follow-up.

On each TCR cDNA molecule, a unique molecular identifier was present. One entry per CDR3 protein, called by TCRdb with MiXCR from the 5' RACE reads. This table holds tens of thousands of distinct CDR3 sequences, approximately 6.9% found once. Sample: PBMCs, taken at surgery. The chain combines TRBV6-2 or TRBV6-3 with TRBJ2-3; 13 nucleotides agree with TRBD2. The receptor was isolated from a female donor with early-stage non-small cell lung cancer. CDR3 in amino acids: CASSTRLAGGFTDTQYF. CDR3 in DNA: TGTGCCAGCAGCACCAGACTAGCGGGGGGCTTCACAGATACGCAGTATTTT.